What follows is one TCR beta chain and its context. Its target is not known. The data were taken from a study of vaccination and CD4 T cells after COVID-19. Study context: For post-vaccine samples, collection took place a median around 72 days after dose two, ranging from 14 to 241. Overall study findings and caveats: Nearly all convalescent vaccine-specific clones, 304 of 307, recognized only SARS-CoV-2 spike.

Once obtained from cultured CD4+ T cells, the DNA was sequenced using the Oncomine TCR Beta short-read assay. TCRdb used MiXCR to reprocess the PCR reads, holding one entry per CDR3 protein. The sample gives about 30,000 distinct CDR3 sequences, roughly a third of which show up once; 3% to 4% is in the top ten. The time point here: late sampling 161 to 241 days after vaccination in three convalescent patients. Treatment of the sample: approximately 10-day PBMC culture with coronavirus spike peptide pools or control peptides (ViraFEST assay). Peptide pools at roughly 10 ug/ml, together with approximately 10 IU/ml IL-2, were added to cultures of some 1.9 million PBMCs per well. This CDR3 contains 17 residues. Per germline, CDR1 DFQATT and CDR2 SNEGSKA (reference sequence). The V segment lost 3 bases and the J segment 4 bases; nucleotides outside the gene matches: 9.

The V gene is TRBV20-1, the J gene TRBJ2-3; 14 bases are shared with TRBD2. The receptor's source is a human donor who had recovered from COVID-19. The specimen was CD4+ T cells from blood, cultured in vitro, collected about 7 months after SARS-CoV-2 vaccination. CDR3 sequence: CSARRSPGLAGADTQYF. CDR3 bases: TGCAGTGCTAGGAGATCTCCGGGACTAGCGGGAGCAGATACGCAGTATTTT.